The 16 T cell receptor beta chains in this list originate from one sample, sequenced in a study of cytomegalovirus exposure and HLA in healthy donors. The PCR used 60 Vbeta and 13 Jbeta primers. Generated by immunoSEQ multiplex PCR, the TCRdb table keeps only in-frame clones and is missing some. This sample yields fewer than 200,000 clones, of which about 68% are seen a single time; over 1.1% belongs to the top ten. Sequencing was done on a sample of PBMCs. The receptor set was obtained from a man aged 18-30 years in good health and CMV-seronegative.

The genes are TRBV4-1 and TRBJ2-1; 7 bases fit TRBD2. Germline V gives CDR1 MGHRA, CDR2 YSYEKL. The CDR3 runs 16 residues. V was pared by 4 bases and J by 4 bases, with 10 bases of the junction left unmatched. The CDR3 sequence is CASSPGQGREYNEQFF. In nucleotides, the CDR3 is TGCGCCAGCAGCCCAGGCCAAGGGCGGGAGTACAATGAGCAGTTCTTC.

V is TRBV6-5 and J is TRBJ2-7; 12 bases line up with TRBD1. The CDR3 contains 15 residues. CDR1 is MNHEY and CDR2 is SVGAGI in the germline V gene. V shed 4 bases, J shed 5 bases, and the junction held 6 bases outside the gene matches. DNA of the CDR3: TGTGCCAGCAGTTCCCCGGGACAGGGGGCGAACGAGCAGTACTTC. This gives the protein CASSSPGQGANEQYF.

The J gene is TRBJ2-1, the V gene TRBV5-1; D is perhaps TRBD2 (6 bases). CDR3 length: 15 residues. In germline, CDR1 is SGHRS, CDR2 YFSETQ. Trimming took 6 bases from V and 8 from J, leaving 21 bases between them. The CDR3 spells CASKEASESRHEQFF. CDR3 DNA: TGCGCCAGCAAAGAAGCTAGCGAATCCCGCCATGAGCAGTTCTTC.

V and J are TRBV4-3 and TRBJ2-5; 7 nucleotides agree with TRBD1. The end of the DNA fits TRBJ2-7 better, so the J call may be wrong. The length of the CDR3 is 16 residues. In germline, CDR1 is LGHNA, CDR2 YSLEER. This CDR3 is CASSQAWGTAPYEQYF. CDR3 nucleotide sequence: TGCGCCAGCAGCCAAGCTTGGGGGACAGCCCCCTACGAGCAGTACTTC.

The rearrangement links TRBV5-1 to TRBJ2-3; D possibly corresponds to TRBD2 (5 bases). The CDR3 has 17 amino acids. Trimming cost V 0 bases and J 1 base, with 15 bases left between them. Looked up from germline, CDR1 is SGHRS and CDR2 is YFSETQ. In DNA, the CDR3 is TGCGCCAGCAGCTTGGGGGTGCGGGCAACCGGCACAGATACGCAGTATTTT. This gives the protein CASSLGVRATGTDTQYF.

The chain joins TRBV5-1 to TRBJ2-1; 12 bases fit TRBD2. Germline CDR1 and CDR2: SGHRS and YFSETQ. The CDR3 runs to 18 residues. J lost 0 bases, V lost 6 bases, and 10 bases had no gene match. The CDR3 nucleotides read TGCGCCAGCACCCGACTAGCGGGAGTCCCACTCTCCTACAATGAGCAGTTCTTC. Protein: CASTRLAGVPLSYNEQFF.

This sequence joins TRBV11-2 and TRBJ2-1, with 8 bases that match TRBD1. J was trimmed by 7 bases and V by 1 base; bases with no gene match: 3. The CDR3 loop spans 14 amino acids. Per the germline V gene, CDR1 is SGHAT and CDR2 is FQNNGV. Here the CDR3 reads CASSLVDRGNEQFF. CDR3 DNA: TGTGCCAGCAGCTTAGTCGACAGGGGAAATGAGCAGTTCTTC.

The V gene is TRBV13, the J gene TRBJ2-1; D perhaps matches TRBD2 (5 bases). V lost 5 bases to trimming and J lost 9 bases, with 11 bases between them. CDR3 length equals 12 residues. Germline V lookup: CDR1 PRHDT, CDR2 FYEKMQ (reference sequence). DNA of the CDR3: TGTGCCAGCAGCCTCCGGGGTCCTGAGCAGTTCTTC. It codes for CASSLRGPEQFF.

The rearrangement links TRBV10-1 to TRBJ2-7; possible D gene TRBD1, 5 bases. Per the germline V gene, CDR1 is WNHNN and CDR2 is SYGVQD (reference sequence). Trimming pared 3 bases from V and 0 bases from J, leaving 12 bases between. The CDR3 is made up of 15 amino acids. CDR3 DNA: TGCGCCAGCAGTGAAAAACAGGCGATCTCCTACGAGCAGTACTTC. This codes for CASSEKQAISYEQYF.

This rearrangement joins TRBV18 to TRBJ2-7; 9 bases fit TRBD1. With V trimmed by 4 bases and J by 3 bases, 7 bases remained unmatched. The CDR3 covers 15 residues. Germline CDR1 is KGHSH and CDR2 is LQKENI. The CDR3: CASSQSDRGDYEQYF. The CDR3 DNA reads as TGTGCCAGCTCACAGTCGGACAGGGGTGACTACGAGCAGTACTTC.

The chain carries TRBV6-1 and TRBJ1-1; D unclear. This CDR3 region has 12 residues. CDR1 and CDR2 from the germline V gene are MNHNS and SASEGT. Deletions cut 5 bases from V and 5 bases from J, with 9 bases between. CDR3 nucleotide sequence: TGTGCCAGCAGTTTGAGGCGGACTGAAGCTTTCTTT. Its protein product is CASSLRRTEAFF.

The gene calls are TRBV27 and TRBJ1-2; TRBD1 matches at 10 bases. The CDR3 extends over 17 amino acids. V lost 5 bases and J lost 1; bases outside the gene matches: 10. The germline V gene has CDR1 MNHEY and CDR2 SMNVEV (reference sequence). This CDR3 reads CASSLTGTGALNYGYTF. CDR3 sequence (DNA): TGTGCCAGCAGTCTAACCGGGACAGGGGCCCTTAACTATGGCTACACCTTC.

The J gene is TRBJ2-2, the V gene TRBV4-1; D not certain. The CDR3 covers 15 residues. The V and J ends lost 4 bases and 3 bases respectively, with 12 bases between them. Germline lookup yields CDR1 MGHRA and CDR2 YSYEKL. In DNA, the CDR3 is TGCGCCAGCAGCCCGACTGGCACTCACACCGGGGAGCTGTTTTTT. Translated: CASSPTGTHTGELFF.

DNA of the CDR3: TGCGCCAGCAGCCAAGCCCACAGCGGGACAGGGGCTACCTCAGCTGGAAACACCATATATTTT. It codes for CASSQAHSGTGATSAGNTIYF. This chain connects TRBV4-1 to TRBJ1-3; 10 bases line up with TRBD1. The germline gives CDR1 MGHRA, CDR2 YSYEKL. The CDR3 covers 21 residues. V shed 1 base, J shed 2 bases, and the junction held 17 bases outside the gene matches.

This sequence joins TRBV5-8 and TRBJ1-4, with 7 positions matching TRBD1. Trimming removed 4 bases from V and 8 bases from J; junction bases left unmatched: 14. Germline values: CDR1 SGHTS, CDR2 YDEGEE. CDR3 size: 16 residues. CDR3 in DNA: TGTGCCAGCAGCCTCCCCCGACAGGGAAGGAGGGAAAAACTGTTTTTT. It translates to CASSLPRQGRREKLFF.

This chain uses TRBV7-2 with TRBJ2-3; D not resolved. This CDR3 spans 13 amino acids. Germline V lookup: CDR1 SGHTA, CDR2 FQGNSA. Between the trimmed V and J ends, which lost 3 bases and 5 bases, there was a span of 9 bases. CDR3 sequence: CASSFIAGDTQYF. CDR3 bases: TGTGCCAGCAGCTTTATTGCAGGAGATACGCAGTATTTT.